The source of this T cell receptor (beta chain) is a study of PD-1 blockade in classical Hodgkin lymphoma. Overall study results and limits: Newly diagnosed patients were reported to start with lower TCR diversity than healthy donors. Exclusion was applied to patients who started nivolumab under 1 year after ASCT. Similar baseline diversity was found in complete responders and newly diagnosed patients.

The method was immunoSEQ multiplex PCR; TCRdb's version includes in-frame clones alone and lacks a portion of them. The profile shows tens of thousands of clones, 73% of them singletons. Germline values: CDR1 SQVTM, CDR2 ANQGSEA. CDR3 length: 13 amino acids. Trimming left V 4 bases short and J 2 bases short, with 10 bases between. For this clone: What it binds is not known.

Each of the patients experienced relapse following autologous stem cell transplantation, and their brentuximab vedotin exposure differed. This rearrangement joins TRBV29-1 to TRBJ2-3; D unresolved. The source material was peripheral blood mononuclear cells (PBMCs), sampled at baseline. This clonotype was obtained from a human donor with classical Hodgkin lymphoma. CDR3 sequence: CSVGVRTTDTQYF. CDR3 DNA sequence: TGCAGCGTTGGGGTAAGGACCACAGATACGCAGTATTTT.